These 23 T cell receptor beta chains originate from one sample sequenced in a study of breast tumors, draining lymph nodes, adjacent tissues. Axillary draining lymph nodes of breast cancer patients supplied the node samples. Using its own MiXCR run on the multiplex PCR reads, TCRdb lists one record per CDR3 protein. Among approximately 150,000 distinct CDR3 sequences, more than 25% were seen once, and the ten largest hold 3.8%. The sample taken for sequencing was axillary lymph node tissue. The receptors stem from a female donor with breast cancer. Some clones in this sample may be carry-over from other donors' samples.

This clonotype was counted at least ten times. The chain joins TRBV28 to TRBJ1-5; D is unclear. Trimming stripped 3 bases from V and 3 bases from J, with 12 bases between. The CDR3 sequence is 15 residues long. CDR1 is MDHEN and CDR2 is SYDVKM in the germline V gene. The CDR3 coding sequence is TGTGCCAGCAGTTTGAAGGGATCCTACAATCAGCCCCAGCATTTT. Translated: CASSLKGSYNQPQHF.

The J gene is TRBJ2-2, the V gene TRBV6-1; D ambiguous. V was cut by 3 bases and J by 8 bases, with 10 bases left in between. In germline, CDR1 is MNHNS, CDR2 SASEGT. The CDR3 is 13 amino acids. The CDR3 spells CASSDVRRGELFF. CDR3 nucleotides: TGTGCCAGCAGTGATGTTCGGCGGGGGGAGCTGTTTTTT.

About this clonotype: This sequence may be a read error, since a much larger clone differs from it by one base. This sequence joins TRBV2 and TRBJ2-4; 9 bases align to TRBD2. CDR3 size: 15 residues. Germline V CDR1 and CDR2: SNHLY, FYNNEI. This CDR3 reads CASSEILAGQNTQYF. The CDR3 coding sequence is TGTGCCAGCAGTGAAATACTAGCGGGTCAAAACACTCAGTACTTC.

This clonotype was counted at least ten times. The chain uses TRBV5-1 and TRBJ2-7; a possible D gene is TRBD1 (5 bases). Between the trimmed V and J ends, which lost 0 bases and 4 bases, there was a span of 14 bases. This CDR3 comprises 15 residues. Germline V lookup: CDR1 SGHRS, CDR2 YFSETQ. The CDR3 protein is CASSLEPGYNYEQYF. In DNA, the CDR3 is TGCGCCAGCAGCTTGGAACCAGGGTACAATTACGAGCAGTACTTC.

V is TRBV20-1 and J is TRBJ2-1; TRBD2 matches at 9 bases. The trim removed 0 bases at V and 6 bases at J, leaving 9 bases unmatched. There are 16 residues in the CDR3. CDR1 DFQATT and CDR2 SNEGSKA come from the germline V gene (reference sequence). Here the CDR3 DNA reads TGCAGTGCTAGAGATGAGGTAGCGGGGGACGGCAATGAGCAGTTCTTC. Translating gives CSARDEVAGDGNEQFF.

This clonotype was seen ten or more times. The chain has TRBV6-1 and TRBJ2-7, with 11 nucleotides matching TRBD2. The V gene's germline CDR1 is MNHNS and CDR2 SASEGT. J lost 3 bases, V lost 4 bases, and 8 bases had no gene match. The CDR3 loop spans 16 amino acids. This chain's CDR3 is CASSASTSGTYYEQYF. Here the CDR3 DNA reads TGTGCCAGCAGTGCTTCGACTAGCGGGACGTACTACGAGCAGTACTTC.

The V gene is TRBV6-6, the J gene TRBJ1-3; no clear D. The CDR3 runs 13 residues. Trimming stripped 6 bases from V and 8 bases from J, with 14 bases between. Germline V CDR1 and CDR2: MNHNY, SVGAGI (reference sequence). CDR3 protein: CASSLDRRDTIYF. The CDR3 region has the DNA TGTGCCAGCAGCCTTGACCGGAGGGACACCATATATTTT.

The table lists this clonotype with many counts. The gene calls are TRBV28 and TRBJ1-5; TRBD1 agrees at 7 bases. V trimming: 8 bases; J trimming: 3 bases; junction bases outside the gene matches: 7. Germline V gene sequence: CDR1 MDHEN, CDR2 SYDVKM. The CDR3 is made up of 14 amino acids. The CDR3 region has the DNA TGTGCCAGCGGTTCGACAGGGCCCAATCAGCCCCAGCATTTT. This sequence encodes CASGSTGPNQPQHF.

The V and J genes are TRBV28 and TRBJ2-3, with TRBD2 as a possible D gene (6 bases). Germline loops: CDR1 MDHEN, CDR2 SYDVKM. This CDR3 spans 13 amino acids. V was cut by 8 bases and J by 5 bases, with 14 bases left in between. The DNA for the CDR3 is TGTGCCAGCCGGGACTTGGGGGGAGATACGCAGTATTTT. Its translation is CASRDLGGDTQYF.

J is TRBJ1-1 and V is TRBV15; 7 bases match TRBD1. The CDR3 totals 16 residues. V lost 5 bases to trimming and J lost 0 bases; unmatched junction nucleotides: 9. CDR1 is LNHNV and CDR2 is YYDKDF in the germline V gene (reference sequence). The CDR3 spells CATSLPWTGMNTEAFF. As DNA, the CDR3 is TGTGCCACCAGCCTCCCTTGGACAGGCATGAACACTGAAGCTTTCTTT.

Concerning this clonotype itself: A much larger clone is a single base away; this may be a read error. CDR3 sequence: CASSFARGAGGGDTQYF. DNA of the CDR3: TGTGCCAGCAGTTTCGCCCGCGGGGCAGGGGGGGGAGATACGCAGTATTTT. The V gene is TRBV6-2 or TRBV6-3, the J gene TRBJ2-3; D possibly uses TRBD1 or TRBD2 (7 bases each). V was pared by 4 bases and J by 5 bases, with 22 bases between. Looked up from germline, CDR1 is MNHEY and CDR2 is SVGEGT. The CDR3 length is 17 residues.

This clonotype occurred many times. The chain has TRBV2 and TRBJ2-1; the match to TRBD2 covers 7 bases. The CDR3 totals 13 residues. V shed 8 bases, J shed 4 bases, and the junction held 5 bases outside the gene matches. Looked up from germline, CDR1 is SNHLY and CDR2 is FYNNEI. The DNA for the CDR3 is TGTGCCAGCGACCGGGGGGTATACAATGAGCAGTTCTTC. Protein: CASDRGVYNEQFF.

The CDR3 coding sequence is TGTGCCAGCTCTCGCTCGAGGGGGCTGGAAGCTTTCTTT. Protein: CASSRSRGLEAFF. The chain is built from TRBV6-1 and TRBJ1-1, with TRBD1 identical over 7 bases. This CDR3 is 13 amino acids long. The V gene end was trimmed by 8 bases and the J gene end by 8 bases; junction bases not matched to a gene: 11. Germline V gene lookup returns CDR1 MNHNS and CDR2 SASEGT.

This clonotype came up a few times. A much larger clonotype is one base distant, so this may be a read error. V usage is TRBV9 and J usage is TRBJ2-1; TRBD2 matches 7 bases. This CDR3 has 14 residues. Germline lookup yields CDR1 SGDLS and CDR2 YYNGEE. CDR3 bases: TGTGCCAGCAGCTCCCAGGGAGGGACCAATGAGCAGTCCTTC. Translated: CASSSQGGTNEQSF.

In its sample, this clonotype was seen a few times. This may come from a read error, since a much larger clone is one base off. The rearrangement uses TRBV5-4 and TRBJ2-3; D is tentatively TRBD1 or TRBD2 (5 bases each). The CDR3 has 15 residues. Trimming removed 1 base at V and 2 bases at J, with 11 bases between. Germline-derived CDR1 and CDR2 are SGHNT and YYREEE (reference sequence). CDR3 nucleotide sequence: TGTGCCAGCAGCTTGCTCGGGGCGGCCACAGATACGCAGTATTTT. Protein sequence: CASSLLGAATDTQYF.

At least ten counts were recorded for this clonotype. The chain employs TRBV6-6 and TRBJ1-2, with D possibly TRBD1 on 6 matching bases. The germline gives CDR1 MNHNY, CDR2 SVGAGI (reference sequence). The CDR3 loop spans 16 amino acids. The V end lost 2 bases, the J end lost 8 bases, and 21 bases lay between the germline ends. CDR3 DNA: TGTGCCAGCAGTTACCGGTTCGGACAGAGCCCGTGGGGCTACACCTTC. Protein: CASSYRFGQSPWGYTF.

This clonotype was recorded many times. V gene TRBV20-1 combines with J gene TRBJ1-2; TRBD1 matches 7 bases. The CDR3 extends over 13 amino acids. Germline V lookup: CDR1 DFQATT, CDR2 SNEGSKA (reference sequence). The V gene end was trimmed by 6 bases and the J gene end by 4 bases; junction bases not matched to a gene: 8. The DNA of the CDR3 is TGCAGTGCCGGGGACAGAAAACTCTATGGCTACACCTTC. This sequence encodes CSAGDRKLYGYTF.

Remarks on this clonotype: The junction does not match germline at one end; this may be a read error. J is TRBJ2-5 and V is TRBV14; TRBD1 might be the D (6 bases). This CDR3 has 15 amino acids. The germline V gene has CDR1 SGHDN and CDR2 FVKESK. In nucleotides, the CDR3 is TGTGCCAGCAGCCATGGGGGCAGGGTTTTGGAGACCCCGTACTTC. The encoded protein is CASSHGGRVLETPYF.

This clonotype was recorded at least ten times. The chain recombines TRBV10-3 with TRBJ2-6; perhaps TRBD1 as D (6 bases). Germline CDR1 and CDR2: ENHRY and SYGVKD. The V gene lost 10 bases and the J gene lost 0 bases, with 16 bases spanning the gap. The length of the CDR3 is 16 residues. In DNA form, the CDR3 reads TGTGCCACCCGGGACACCCAACCCTCTGGGGCCAACGTCCTGACTTTC. It is translated as CATRDTQPSGANVLTF.

In the case of this clonotype: The junction shows a germline mismatch at one end, possibly a read error. The V call is TRBV20-1, the J call TRBJ2-3, with D possibly being TRBD2 (5 bases). The germline V gene has CDR1 DFQATT and CDR2 SNEGSKA (reference sequence). This CDR3 has 15 amino acids. The CDR3 DNA reads TGCAGTGCTAGTAAATGGGAGCGTCGCACAGATACGCGGTACTTT. Amino acid sequence: CSASKWERRTDTRYF.

On this clonotype: The CDR3 does not close with the conserved phenylalanine or tryptophan, likely indicating a read error. The chain employs TRBV7-9 and TRBJ2-1; 9 nucleotides line up with TRBD1. The CDR3 covers 15 residues. V trimming: 6 bases; J trimming: 7 bases; junction bases outside the gene matches: 10. Germline CDR1 SEHNR, CDR2 FQNEAQ (reference sequence). The CDR3 sequence is CASRMGGQGSNEQFL. DNA of the CDR3: TGTGCCAGCAGAATGGGGGGACAGGGTAGTAATGAGCAGTTCCTC.

This clonotype was observed at least ten times. The CDR3 DNA is TGTGCCAGCAGCTTAGCCGAGTTTCAAGAGACCCAGTACTTC. Translating gives CASSLAEFQETQYF. The rearrangement uses TRBV7-9 and TRBJ2-5; D gene uncertain. The CDR3 totals 14 residues. Looked up from germline, CDR1 is SEHNR and CDR2 is FQNEAQ (reference sequence). The V end was cut by 0 bases, the J end by 2 bases, with 7 bases between.

Ten or more counts support this clonotype. CDR3 DNA: TGTGCCAGCAGTCACTTGGGACAGGGAGAGACCCAGTACTTC. This translates into CASSHLGQGETQYF. This chain joins TRBV12-3 or TRBV12-4 and TRBJ2-5, with 9 bases aligning to TRBD1. The V segment lost 5 bases and the J segment 4 bases; nucleotides outside the gene matches: 5. The CDR3 contains 14 residues.